This T cell receptor (beta chain) came from a study of blood T cell repertoires in COVID-19. Study details: Sites across the United States, Italy and Spain contributed samples from acute and convalescent COVID-19. PBMCs, B-cell-depleted T cells, or T cells were the source of the cDNA or gDNA that made up the material.

Trimming cost V 2 bases and J 3 bases, with 13 bases left between them. Germline V lookup: CDR1 SEHNR, CDR2 FQNEAQ (reference sequence). The CDR3 loop spans 16 amino acids. In the original processing: Reference gene primer amplification gave estimated nucleated cell counts. Assay: immunoSEQ multiplex PCR; the TCRdb copy retains only in-frame clones and omits some. The V and J calls and the clone size are those of that table, but D and trimming were determined from the DNA. The sample lists 120,000 or so clones, around four fifths seen once, with over 5% in the top ten. This chain links TRBV7-9 with TRBJ2-2; D perhaps matches TRBD1 (5 bases). The TCR comes from a man aged 80 or over with active or convalescent COVID-19. The sequenced material came from peripheral blood. In DNA form, the CDR3 reads TGTGCCAGCAGCTTACGGCCAGGGTACGACACCGGGGAGCTGTTTTTT. Translated, it gives CASSLRPGYDTGELFF. Looking up the rest from reference TRBV7-9 and TRBJ2-2 gives the full variable domain: DTGVSQNPRHKITKRGQNVTFRCDPISEHNRLYWYRQTLGQGPEFLTYFQNEAQLEKSRLLSDRFSAERPKGSFSTLEIQRTEQGDSAMYLCASSLRPGYDTGELFFGEGSRLTVL.